Given below is one T cell receptor beta chain in context. The method was immunoSEQ multiplex PCR; TCRdb's version includes in-frame clones alone and lacks a portion of them. The data contain approximately 57,000 clones, approximately 90% of them singletons. The data stem from a study of T cell changes during pregnancy in multiple sclerosis. The sequences come from peripheral blood, collected after pregnancy. This clonotype originated in a female donor in good health, enrolled as a control in a pregnancy study.

DNA of the CDR3: TGTGCCTGGGGGGGGGTTAACCAAGCTTTCTTT. It is translated as CAWGGVNQAFF. The rearrangement links TRBV30 to TRBJ1-1; TRBD1 might be the D (5 bases). Per germline, CDR1 GTSNPN and CDR2 SVGIG (reference sequence). The CDR3 is made up of 11 amino acids. With 5 bases removed from V and 9 bases from J, the gap between germline ends came to 13 bases.